The rows below give T cell receptor beta chains drawn from one sample of a study of cytomegalovirus exposure and HLA in healthy donors. Produced via immunoSEQ multiplex PCR; TCRdb's table is partial and in-frame only. The sample lists about 360,000 clones, about nine tenths occurring once. What was sequenced was PBMCs. These receptors were obtained from a woman aged 18-29 years in good health and CMV-seronegative. CDR3s include the opening cysteine and the closing phenylalanine or tryptophan. Each record gives: clone size, D gene, J gene, V gene, CDR3 protein, CDR3 DNA. A D gene is named only where the DNA matches it firmly. Expanded clones get a size class; other rows say once, few or many, or leave the size out.

once | . | TRBJ1-5 | TRBV5-1 | CASSLAGAAKQPQHF | TGCGCCAGCAGCTTGGCTGGGGCCGCGAAACAGCCCCAGCATTTT
. | . | TRBJ2-5 | TRBV4-1 | CASSQVGGGLETQYF | TGCGCCAGCAGCCAAGTGGGAGGGGGTCTAGAGACCCAGTACTTC
. | . | TRBJ2-7 | TRBV6-1 | CASSEEGAGLHEQYF | TGTGCCAGCAGTGAAGAGGGCGCAGGGTTACACGAGCAGTACTTC
. | . | TRBJ1-4 | TRBV6-1 | CASSEVPGLHYATNEKLFF | TGTGCCAGCAGTGAAGTTCCGGGACTCCATTATGCAACTAATGAAAAACTGTTTTTT
. | . | TRBJ1-1 | TRBV19 | CASSATQNTEAFF | TGTGCCAGTAGTGCAACACAGAACACTGAAGCTTTCTTT
once | . | TRBJ1-5 | TRBV4-1 | CASSQDQGRGAQPQHF | TGCGCCAGCAGCCAAGATCAAGGCAGGGGAGCTCAGCCCCAGCATTTT
. | TRBD2 | TRBJ2-7 | TRBV27 | CASSPLGDSGRYEQYF | TGTGCCAGCAGTCCCCTGGGAGATAGCGGGAGGTATGAGCAGTACTTC
few | TRBD1 | TRBJ2-2 | TRBV6-4 | CASSAGTGGTGELFF | TGTGCCAGCAGTGCCGGGACAGGGGGCACCGGGGAGCTGTTTTTT
. | TRBD1 | TRBJ1-1 | TRBV2 | CASSDPGGSTEAFF | TGTGCCAGCAGTGACCCAGGGGGTAGCACTGAAGCTTTCTTT
. | . | TRBJ1-2 | TRBV4-2 | CASSPAGMRGYTF | TGTGCCAGCAGCCCAGCAGGTATGCGTGGCTACACCTTC
. | . | TRBJ2-7 | TRBV12-5 | CASGLDQGSLNYEQYF | TGTGCTAGTGGTTTGGATCAGGGGAGCCTGAACTACGAGCAGTACTTC
. | TRBD1 | TRBJ2-7 | TRBV6-1 | CASSEQGVSYEQYF | TGTGCCAGCAGTGAACAGGGGGTTTCCTACGAGCAGTACTTC
. | TRBD2 | TRBJ2-3 | TRBV6-4 | CASSAFGGGTDTQYF | TGTGCCAGCAGTGCGTTTGGGGGGGGCACAGATACGCAGTATTTT
. | . | TRBJ1-2 | TRBV28 | CASRTVTFGYTF | TGTGCCAGCAGGACGGTGACTTTTGGCTACACCTTC
. | . | TRBJ1-2 | TRBV5-6 | CASSPWISGAGYGYTF | TGTGCCAGCAGTCCTTGGATATCAGGGGCTGGGTATGGCTACACCTTC
. | . | TRBJ1-2 | TRBV6-1 | CASSGAGAAYGYTF | TGTGCCAGCAGTGGAGCAGGGGCGGCCTATGGCTACACCTTC
. | TRBD2 | TRBJ2-3 | TRBV2 | CASDFSRGGANTDTQYF | TGTGCCAGCGATTTTTCCCGCGGGGGGGCGAACACAGATACGCAGTATTTT
. | TRBD2 | TRBJ2-1 | TRBV12-5 | CASGLVGAGGSYNEQFF | TGTGCTAGTGGTTTGGTAGGTGCGGGGGGGTCCTACAATGAGCAGTTCTTC
. | TRBD2 | TRBJ2-2 | TRBV5-1 | CASSLLAGVETGELFF | TGCGCCAGCAGCTTACTAGCGGGAGTGGAGACCGGGGAGCTGTTTTTT
. | TRBD1 | TRBJ1-6 | TRBV7-9 | CASSEGQLLSSYNSPLHF | TGTGCCAGCAGCGAGGGACAGCTCTTAAGCTCCTATAATTCACCCCTCCACTTT
. | . | TRBJ2-1 | TRBV10-1 | CASSELLSAGTYNEQFF | TGCGCCAGCAGTGAGTTACTGAGCGCGGGGACCTACAATGAGCAGTTCTTC
. | . | TRBJ2-1 | TRBV6-4 | CASSDGGSYNEQFF | TGTGCCAGCAGTGACGGCGGTTCCTACAATGAGCAGTTCTTC
. | . | TRBJ1-5 | TRBV7-8 | CASSFPGTNNQPQHF | TGTGCCAGCAGCTTCCCCGGGACAAACAATCAGCCCCAGCATTTT
. | . | TRBJ2-4 | TRBV2 | CASSDEGLAKNIQYF | TGTGCCAGCAGTGATGAAGGACTAGCCAAAAACATTCAGTACTTC
few | TRBD1 | TRBJ2-1 | TRBV6-4 | CASSDSAGTGFHEQFF | TGTGCCAGCAGTGACTCGGCCGGGACAGGCTTCCATGAGCAGTTCTTC
. | . | TRBJ1-2 | TRBV2 | CASSGGSSYGYTF | TGTGCCAGCAGTGGCGGATCCTCCTATGGCTACACCTTC
few | TRBD2 | TRBJ2-5 | TRBV7-9 | CASSRAGGETQYF | TGTGCCAGCAGCCGGGCGGGAGGGGAGACCCAGTACTTC
. | . | TRBJ2-5 | TRBV27 | CASSPRQERMRMETQYF | TGTGCCAGCAGTCCGAGACAGGAACGGATGAGGATGGAGACCCAGTACTTC
. | . | TRBJ1-1 | TRBV20-1 | CSARTGGEAFF | TGCAGTGCTAGGACGGGGGGTGAAGCTTTCTTT
few | . | TRBJ1-2 | TRBV7-2 | CASSLEARGSSGYTF | TGTGCCAGCAGCTTAGAGGCGCGGGGATCGAGTGGCTACACCTTC
once | TRBD2 | TRBJ2-7 | TRBV29-1 | CSVDGLGGGYEQYF | TGCAGCGTTGATGGGCTGGGGGGGGGCTACGAGCAGTACTTC
. | TRBD1 | TRBJ1-3 | TRBV5-4 | CASSQSTGAGNTIYF | TGTGCCAGCAGCCAATCGACAGGGGCCGGAAACACCATATATTTT
. | TRBD1 | TRBJ1-3 | TRBV5-4 | CASSPGQNQISGNTIYF | TGTGCCAGCAGCCCGGGACAGAATCAAATCTCTGGAAACACCATATATTTT
. | TRBD2 | TRBJ2-7 | TRBV9 | CASSANPFREGSYEQYF | TGTGCCAGCAGCGCCAACCCTTTTCGGGAGGGATCCTACGAGCAGTACTTC
few | TRBD1 | TRBJ1-1 | TRBV18 | CASSPGGQGGEAFF | TGTGCCAGCTCACCAGGGGGACAGGGTGGTGAAGCTTTCTTT
once | TRBD2 | TRBJ2-1 | TRBV2 | CASSEGTSGVNEQFF | TGTGCCAGCAGTGAGGGGACTAGCGGGGTCAATGAGCAGTTCTTC
. | TRBD2 | TRBJ2-2 | TRBV9 | CASSATSGRFTGELFF | TGTGCCAGCAGCGCCACTAGCGGGAGGTTCACCGGGGAGCTGTTTTTT
. | TRBD2 | TRBJ2-1 | TRBV7-8 | CASSPDGLAGVLASYNEQFF | TGTGCCAGCAGCCCAGATGGGCTAGCGGGAGTCCTCGCGTCCTACAATGAGCAGTTCTTC
. | . | TRBJ2-2 | TRBV2 | CASRGGTGELFF | TGTGCCTCCAGGGGAGGGACCGGGGAGCTGTTTTTT
few | TRBD1 | TRBJ1-6 | TRBV4-1 | CASSQRQGETPLHF | TGCGCCAGCAGCCAACGACAGGGAGAAACACCCCTCCACTTT
. | TRBD1 | TRBJ1-1 | TRBV7-9 | CASSLGPTGAAEAFF | TGTGCCAGCAGCTTAGGGCCGACAGGGGCGGCTGAAGCTTTCTTT
. | . | TRBJ2-7 | TRBV6-4 | CASSDSPGYEQYF | TGTGCCAGCAGTGACTCGCCGGGTTACGAGCAGTACTTC
. | TRBD1 | TRBJ1-4 | TRBV18 | CASSRPDRATNEKLFF | TGTGCCAGCTCACGTCCGGACAGGGCAACTAATGAAAAACTGTTTTTT
. | . | TRBJ1-5 | TRBV28 | CASSLLHHSNQPQHF | TGTGCCAGCAGTTTATTACACCATAGCAATCAGCCCCAGCATTTT
. | . | TRBJ1-2 | TRBV29-1 | CSAAGTREAAIYGYTF | TGCAGCGCCGCCGGGACCCGGGAGGCCGCTATCTATGGCTACACCTTC
. | TRBD2 | TRBJ2-3 | TRBV4-1 | CASSPLGQRGATDTQYF | TGCGCCAGCAGCCCTCTCGGCCAGCGGGGGGCCACAGATACGCAGTATTTT
. | . | TRBJ1-6 | TRBV5-1 | CASSLVSSNSPLHF | TGCGCCAGCAGCTTGGTGTCCAGTAATTCACCCCTCCACTTT
once | . | TRBJ1-2 | TRBV25-1 | CASSPLGDIYYGYTF | TGTGCCAGCAGTCCATTAGGGGATATTTACTATGGCTACACCTTC
. | . | TRBJ2-2 | TRBV4-1 | CASSQAVTNTGELFF | TGCGCCAGCAGCCAAGCCGTTACGAACACCGGGGAGCTGTTTTTT
once | TRBD2 | TRBJ2-5 | TRBV27 | CASSLSGGGTQYF | TGTGCCAGCAGTTTAAGCGGGGGAGGGACCCAGTACTTC
. | . | TRBJ2-7 | TRBV30 | CAWRIPPRAVQYF | TGTGCCTGGAGAATTCCCCCGCGAGCTGTGCAGTACTTC
. | . | TRBJ1-5 | TRBV5-6 | CASSLRGGSNQPQHF | TGTGCCAGCAGCTTGCGAGGAGGGAGCAATCAGCCCCAGCATTTT
. | TRBD2 | TRBJ2-3 | TRBV27 | CASCNQRGATDTQYF | TGTGCCAGCTGCAACCAGCGGGGGGCCACAGATACGCAGTATTTT
. | TRBD2 | TRBJ2-1 | TRBV28 | CASSLLSGSGEQFF | TGTGCCAGCAGTTTACTGAGCGGGAGCGGTGAGCAGTTCTTC
. | TRBD1 | TRBJ2-1 | TRBV7-6 | CASSLASVRGPQNEQFF | TGTGCCAGCAGCTTAGCTTCGGTTAGGGGGCCACAAAATGAGCAGTTCTTC
. | TRBD1 | TRBJ2-7 | TRBV6-4 | CASSDFSDRVRAYEQYF | TGTGCCAGCAGTGACTTCTCCGACAGGGTACGGGCCTACGAGCAGTACTTC